What follows are 13 T cell receptor beta chains derived from one specimen sequenced in a study of Graves' ophthalmopathy and Graves' hyperthyroidism. Amplified material comprised TCR beta CDR3 regions derived from RNA transcripts. An initial RT-PCR round employing HTBI primers preceded a second-round multiplex PCR. From the multiplex PCR reads, TCRdb called clonotypes with MiXCR, one entry per CDR3 protein. The data contain 450,000 to 600,000 distinct CDR3 sequences, about two fifths of them singletons. The sequenced material came from peripheral blood or thyroid tissue (not recorded which). Receptors originate from an adult man with Graves' hyperthyroidism.

The CDR3: CASSVASGQGGSTQYF. In nucleotides, the CDR3 is TGTGCCAGCAGCGTAGCATCGGGACAGGGGGGGAGTACGCAGTATTTT. This chain uses TRBV9 with TRBJ2-3; 11 bases align to TRBD1. The germline gives CDR1 SGDLS, CDR2 YYNGEE. There are 16 residues in the CDR3. After removal of 0 bases from V and 8 bases from J, the junction contained 8 bases not matched to a gene.

The rearrangement links TRBV7-9 to TRBJ2-7, with a tentative D call TRBD1 (6 bases). Germline V lookup: CDR1 SEHNR, CDR2 FQNEAQ (reference sequence). The CDR3 spans 15 residues. V was pared by 0 bases and J by 7 bases, with 16 bases between. In DNA form, the CDR3 reads TGTGCCAGCAGCTTAGCAGGGGGAGAGGGCAATGAGCAGTACTTC. Translation: CASSLAGGEGNEQYF. Together with reference TRBV7-9 and TRBJ2-7, the CDR3 gives the full variable domain: DTGVSQNPRHKITKRGQNVTFRCDPISEHNRLYWYRQTLGQGPEFLTYFQNEAQLEKSRLLSDRFSAERPKGSFSTLEIQRTEQGDSAMYLCASSLAGGEGNEQYFGPGTRLTVT.

This clonotype was found many times. V is TRBV14 and J is TRBJ1-1; D is unresolved. CDR1 and CDR2 from the germline V gene are SGHDN and FVKESK. Trimming left V 1 base short and J 1 base short, with 7 bases between. The CDR3 extends over 14 amino acids. The CDR3: CASSQVYGNTEAFF. The CDR3, as DNA: TGTGCCAGCAGCCAAGTATATGGGAACACTGAAGCTTTCTTT.

In its sample, this clonotype was seen a few times. This chain links TRBV18 with TRBJ2-5; a weak D match, TRBD2 (6 bases). The V gene's germline CDR1 is KGHSH and CDR2 LQKENI. Trimming removed 8 bases from V and 1 base from J, with 11 bases in between. The CDR3 runs 13 residues. This chain's CDR3 is CASTAGSQETQYF. The CDR3 DNA reads as TGTGCCAGCACCGCGGGGAGCCAAGAGACCCAGTACTTC. The entire variable domain, with the rest obtained from reference TRBV18 and TRBJ2-5, is as follows: NAGVMQNPRHLVRRRGQEARLRCSPMKGHSHVYWYRQLPEEGLKFMVYLQKENIIDESGMPKERFSAEFPKEGPSILRIQQVVRGDSAAYFCASTAGSQETQYFGPGTRLLVL.

This sequence joins TRBV20-1 and TRBJ1-3; D not certain. Per germline, CDR1 DFQATT and CDR2 SNEGSKA (reference sequence). The V gene lost 4 bases and the J gene lost 0 bases, with 10 bases spanning the gap. The CDR3 sequence is 14 residues long. CDR3 in amino acids: CSATSTTSGNTIYF. For the CDR3, the DNA is TGCAGTGCTACCTCGACAACCTCTGGAAACACCATATATTTT.

Many counts were recorded for this clonotype. This chain uses TRBV5-1 with TRBJ2-7; possibly TRBD1 for D (5 bases). V was shortened by 4 bases and J by 7 bases, with 21 bases between the two germline ends. This CDR3 has 15 amino acids. Germline V CDR1 and CDR2: SGHRS, YFSETQ. DNA for the CDR3: TGCGCCAGCAGCGCTGGCCCCGACAGTTCCGTAGAGCAGTACTTC. Protein sequence: CASSAGPDSSVEQYF.

This clonotype was observed at least ten times. V gene TRBV20-1 combines with J gene TRBJ1-2; D uncertain. Per the germline V gene, CDR1 is DFQATT and CDR2 is SNEGSKA (reference sequence). Trimming pared 3 bases from V and 6 bases from J, leaving 8 bases between. The CDR3 runs 11 residues. This chain's CDR3 is CSASAGNGYTF. In DNA, the CDR3 is TGCAGTGCTAGTGCGGGTAATGGCTACACCTTC.

As regards this clonotype: A junction boundary mismatches the germline segment, possibly from a read error. This chain links TRBV7-9 with TRBJ2-5; D possibly corresponds to TRBD2 (6 bases). The germline V gene encodes CDR1 SEHNR and CDR2 FQNEAQ (reference sequence). The length of the CDR3 is 14 residues. The CDR3 is CAGSLLAVQEAQYF. Written as DNA, the CDR3 is TGTGCCGGCAGCTTACTAGCTGTTCAAGAGGCCCAGTACTTC. Combining the CDR3 with reference TRBV7-9 and TRBJ2-5 gives the whole variable domain DTGVSQNPRHKITKRGQNVTFRCDPISEHNRLYWYRQTLGQGPEFLTYFQNEAQLEKSRLLSDRFSAERPKGSFSTLEIQRTEQGDSAMYLCAGSLLAVQEAQYFGPGTRLLVL.

The chain combines TRBV20-1 with TRBJ1-6; D gene ambiguous. CDR1 DFQATT and CDR2 SNEGSKA come from the germline V gene (reference sequence). V dropped 1 base and J dropped 13 bases, with 8 bases sitting between them. CDR3 length: 11 amino acids. This chain's CDR3 is CSARGNQPLHF. DNA for the CDR3: TGCAGTGCTAGAGGAAATCAGCCCCTCCACTTT.

In its sample, this clonotype was seen many times. The J gene is TRBJ1-1, the V gene TRBV29-1, with D hard to call. The germline CDR1 and CDR2 sequences are SQVTM and ANQGSEA. The CDR3 contains 11 residues. Trimming took 5 bases from V and 3 from J, leaving 7 bases between them. The CDR3 loop reads CSVMGYTEAFF. The CDR3 DNA sequence: TGCAGCGTTATGGGGTACACTGAAGCTTTCTTT.

This clonotype was detected many times. This CDR3 reads CATSDPTGSTEAFF. The CDR3 region has the DNA TGTGCCACCAGTGATCCGACAGGGAGCACTGAAGCTTTCTTT. J is TRBJ1-1 and V is TRBV24-1, with 7 positions matching TRBD1. Trimming removed 3 bases from V and 4 bases from J; junction bases left unmatched: 4. The CDR3 sequence is 14 residues long. CDR1 KGHDR and CDR2 SFDVKD come from the germline V gene.

This clonotype was counted at least ten times. The rearrangement uses TRBV12-3 or TRBV12-4 and TRBJ1-2; D remains unclear. This CDR3 spans 13 amino acids. The ends were cut back, 2 bases at V and 5 bases at J, with 9 bases in the middle. The CDR3 sequence is CASSLSTVYGYTF. CDR3 bases: TGTGCCAGCAGTTTAAGCACAGTGTATGGCTACACCTTC.

The chain joins TRBV4-1 to TRBJ1-3; D uncertain. V lost 5 bases, J lost 0 bases, and 5 bases lay in between. Germline values: CDR1 MGHRA, CDR2 YSYEKL. There are 13 residues in the CDR3. CDR3 loop: CASSSASGNTIYF. Written as DNA, the CDR3 is TGCGCCAGCAGCTCCGCCTCTGGAAACACCATATATTTT.